This entry lists 3 T cell receptor beta chains sequenced from one sample in a study of T cells in Graves' hyperthyroidism and ophthalmopathy. RNA transcripts served as the template for amplifying TCR beta CDR3 regions. Carried out on the TCR CDR3, a first-round RT-PCR used the HTBI primer set. TCRdb ran MiXCR on the multiplex PCR reads and lists one entry per CDR3 protein. The sample holds under 450,000 distinct CDR3 sequences, approximately 18% seen once. Source material: blood. The receptor source for this set is a woman aged 25-40 years with Graves' hyperthyroidism that later progressed to Graves' ophthalmopathy.

This clonotype was seen more than once but under ten times. The CDR3 region is CASGKGGIDFEQYF. CDR3 DNA sequence: TGTGCCAGCGGAAAAGGGGGTATCGACTTCGAGCAGTACTTC. The rearrangement uses TRBV6-2 or TRBV6-3 and TRBJ2-7; D may be TRBD1 (6 bases). The germline CDR1 and CDR2 sequences are MNHEY and SVGEGT. The CDR3 extends over 14 amino acids. Trimming removed 8 bases from V and 6 bases from J, with 20 bases in between.

This clonotype was seen at least ten times. The chain carries TRBV18 and TRBJ1-1; D not resolved. The CDR3 runs 16 residues. Per germline, CDR1 KGHSH and CDR2 LQKENI. V was clipped by 2 bases and J by 1 base, with 14 bases between them. CDR3 sequence (DNA): TGTGCCAGCTCACCAAGTAACGGCGTTGCGAACACTGAAGCTTTCTTT. Amino acid sequence: CASSPSNGVANTEAFF.

Ten or more counts support this clonotype. This chain uses TRBV6-1 with TRBJ1-4; maybe TRBD1 (5 bases). The CDR3 extends over 13 amino acids. Per germline, CDR1 MNHNS and CDR2 SASEGT. Trimming took off 7 bases at V and 6 bases at J, with 12 bases between the two ends. CDR3 coding DNA: TGTGCCAGCAAGACAGATATTTATGAAAAACTGTTTTTT. Its protein is CASKTDIYEKLFF.